The T cell receptor beta chain under discussion was sequenced for a study of regulatory T cells in long-lasting Graves disease. According to the study, TCR beta libraries were built with iRepertoire HTBI primers and CDR3-region Arm-PCR. In TCRdb, the multiplex PCR reads were re-called with MiXCR into one record per CDR3 protein. The profile shows roughly 350,000 distinct CDR3 sequences, over 15% of them singletons. The CDR3 has 14 amino acids. V gave up 3 bases and J gave up 7 bases, with 10 bases separating them. Documented time point: newly diagnosed GD, antithyroid drugs for less than 3 months. The TCR library was made from RNA that had been extracted from PBMCs in TRIzol. These sequences were also reported in another study, on T cells in Graves' hyperthyroidism and ophthalmopathy.

The rearrangement links TRBV12-3 or TRBV12-4 to TRBJ1-6; no clear D. This TCR came from a man aged 40-55 years with Graves disease. The specimen was peripheral blood mononuclear cells (PBMCs), collected at new diagnosis, from a patient treated with antithyroid drugs. CDR3 loop: CASSFRGTNSPLHF. CDR3 DNA: TGTGCCAGCAGTTTTCGAGGAACCAATTCACCCCTCCACTTT.